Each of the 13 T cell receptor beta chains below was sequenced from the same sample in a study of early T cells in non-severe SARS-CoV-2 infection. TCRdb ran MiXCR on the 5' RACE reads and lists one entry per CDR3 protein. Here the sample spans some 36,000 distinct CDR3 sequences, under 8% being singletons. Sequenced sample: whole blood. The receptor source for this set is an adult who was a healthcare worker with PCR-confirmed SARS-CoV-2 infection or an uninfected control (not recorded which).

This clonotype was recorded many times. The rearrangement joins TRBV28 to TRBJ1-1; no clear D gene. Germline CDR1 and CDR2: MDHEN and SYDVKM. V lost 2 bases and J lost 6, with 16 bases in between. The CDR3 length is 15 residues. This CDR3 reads CASSLLRRSRSEAFF. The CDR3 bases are TGTGCCAGCAGTTTACTTCGCAGGTCAAGGTCTGAAGCTTTCTTT.

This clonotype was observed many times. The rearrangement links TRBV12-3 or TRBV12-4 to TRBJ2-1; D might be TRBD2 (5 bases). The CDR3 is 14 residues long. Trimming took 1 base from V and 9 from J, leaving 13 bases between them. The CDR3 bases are TGTGCCAGCAGTTTAGTGGGAGCTCGCGGTGAGCAGTTCTTC. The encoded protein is CASSLVGARGEQFF.

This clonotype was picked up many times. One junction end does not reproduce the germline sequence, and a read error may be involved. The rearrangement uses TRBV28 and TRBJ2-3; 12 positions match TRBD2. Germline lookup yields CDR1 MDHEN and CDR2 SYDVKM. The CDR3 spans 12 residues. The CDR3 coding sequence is TGCGCTAGCGGGGGGGGCACAGATACGCAGTATTTT. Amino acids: CASGGGTDTQYF.

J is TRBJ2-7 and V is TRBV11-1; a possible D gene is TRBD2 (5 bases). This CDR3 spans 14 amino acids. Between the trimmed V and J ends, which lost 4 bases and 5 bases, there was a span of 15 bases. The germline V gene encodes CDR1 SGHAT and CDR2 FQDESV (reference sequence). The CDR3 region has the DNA TGTGCCAGCAGCTCCCGCCGGGGTCGGGACGAGCAGTACTTC. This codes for CASSSRRGRDEQYF.

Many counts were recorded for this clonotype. CDR3 nucleotides: TGCGCCAGCAGTGAGTCGACATTATGGGTTTTTTCCGGGGAGCTGTTTTTT. Its translation is CASSESTLWVFSGELFF. The gene calls are TRBV10-2 and TRBJ2-2; D gene unclear. V gave up 0 bases and J gave up 6 bases, with 17 bases separating them. This CDR3 has 17 amino acids. Germline lookup yields CDR1 WSHSY and CDR2 SAAADI.

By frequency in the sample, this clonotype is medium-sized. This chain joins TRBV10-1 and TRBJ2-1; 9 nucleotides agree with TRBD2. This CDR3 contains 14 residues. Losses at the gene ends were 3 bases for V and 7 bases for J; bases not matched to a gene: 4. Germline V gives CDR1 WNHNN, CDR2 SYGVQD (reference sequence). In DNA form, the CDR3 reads TGCGCCAGCAGTGATAGCGGGGGAAGTAATGAGCAGTTCTTC. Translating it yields CASSDSGGSNEQFF.

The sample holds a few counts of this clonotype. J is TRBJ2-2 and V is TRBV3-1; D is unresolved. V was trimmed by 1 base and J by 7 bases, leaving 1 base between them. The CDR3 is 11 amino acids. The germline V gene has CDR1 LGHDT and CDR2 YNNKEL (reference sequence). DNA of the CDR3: TGTGCCAGCAGCCAAGGCGGGGAGCTGTTTTTT. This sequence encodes CASSQGGELFF. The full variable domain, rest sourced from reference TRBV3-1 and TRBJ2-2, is DTAVSQTPKYLVTQMGNDKSIKCEQNLGHDTMYWYKQDSKKFLKIMFSYNNKELIINETVPNRFSPKSPDKAHLNLHINSLELGDSAVYFCASSQGGELFFGEGSRLTVL.

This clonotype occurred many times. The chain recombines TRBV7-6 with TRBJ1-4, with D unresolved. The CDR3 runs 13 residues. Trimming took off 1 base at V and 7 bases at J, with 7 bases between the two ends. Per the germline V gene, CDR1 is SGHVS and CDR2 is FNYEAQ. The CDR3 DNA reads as TGTGCCAGCAGCTTAGGGAGCGGTGAAAAACTGTTTTTT. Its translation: CASSLGSGEKLFF.

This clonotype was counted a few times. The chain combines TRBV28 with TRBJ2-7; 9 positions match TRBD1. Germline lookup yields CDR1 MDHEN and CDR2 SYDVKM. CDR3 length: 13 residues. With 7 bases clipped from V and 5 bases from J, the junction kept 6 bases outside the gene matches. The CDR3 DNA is TGTGCCAGCAACCCGGGACAGGGCCACGAGCAGTACTTC. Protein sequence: CASNPGQGHEQYF. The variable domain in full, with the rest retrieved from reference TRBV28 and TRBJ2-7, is DVKVTQSSRYLVKRTGEKVFLECVQDMDHENMFWYRQDPGLGLRLIYFSYDVKMKEKGDIPEGYSVSREKKERFSLILESASTNQTSMYLCASNPGQGHEQYFGPGTRLTVT.

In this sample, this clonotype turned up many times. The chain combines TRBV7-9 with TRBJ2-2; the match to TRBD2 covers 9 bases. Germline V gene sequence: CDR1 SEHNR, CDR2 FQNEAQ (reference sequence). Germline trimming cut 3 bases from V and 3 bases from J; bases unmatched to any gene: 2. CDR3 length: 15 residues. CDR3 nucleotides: TGTGCCAGCAGCTTTCTAGCGGGGCACACCGGGGAGCTGTTTTTT. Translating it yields CASSFLAGHTGELFF.

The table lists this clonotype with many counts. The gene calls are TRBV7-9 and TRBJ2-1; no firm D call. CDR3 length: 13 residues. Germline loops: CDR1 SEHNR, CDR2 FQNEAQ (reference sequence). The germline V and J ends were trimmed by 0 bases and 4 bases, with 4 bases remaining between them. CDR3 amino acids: CASSLAHYNEQFF. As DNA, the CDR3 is TGTGCCAGCAGCTTAGCTCATTACAATGAGCAGTTCTTC. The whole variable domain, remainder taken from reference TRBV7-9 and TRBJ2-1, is DTGVSQNPRHKITKRGQNVTFRCDPISEHNRLYWYRQTLGQGPEFLTYFQNEAQLEKSRLLSDRFSAERPKGSFSTLEIQRTEQGDSAMYLCASSLAHYNEQFFGPGTRLTVL.

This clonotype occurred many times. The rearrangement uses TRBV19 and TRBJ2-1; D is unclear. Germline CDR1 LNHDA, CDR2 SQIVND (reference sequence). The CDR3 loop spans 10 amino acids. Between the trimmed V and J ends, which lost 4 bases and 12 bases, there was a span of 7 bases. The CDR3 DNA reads TGTGCCAGTAGTACAGACATGCAGTTCTTC. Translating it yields CASSTDMQFF. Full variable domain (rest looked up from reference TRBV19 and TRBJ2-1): DGGITQSPKYLFRKEGQNVTLSCEQNLNHDAMYWYRQDPGQGLRLIYYSQIVNDFQKGDIAEGYSVSREKKESFPLTVTSAQKNPTAFYLCASSTDMQFFGPGTRLTVL.

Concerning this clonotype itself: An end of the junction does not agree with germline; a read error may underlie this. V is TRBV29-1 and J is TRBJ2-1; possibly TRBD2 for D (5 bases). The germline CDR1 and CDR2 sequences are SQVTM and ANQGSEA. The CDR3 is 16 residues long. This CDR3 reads CSVEDGERTSLGPLIF. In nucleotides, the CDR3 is TGCAGCGTTGAAGATGGGGAGCGGACCTCGCTAGGCCCGTTAATCTTC.